This T cell receptor (beta chain) was retrieved from a study of cytomegalovirus exposure and HLA in healthy donors. Whole-study findings and limits: Later analysis demonstrated an association between a missense DCLRE1C variant and TCR beta V- and J-gene trimming. Within the data, a cluster of highly shared sequence variants was likely a sequencing artifact.

A remark on this clone: The target antigen is unknown.

The germline CDR1 and CDR2 sequences are KGHSH and LQKENI. This CDR3 has 16 residues. Germline trimming cut 6 bases from V and 2 bases from J; bases unmatched to any gene: 4. A multiplex PCR was run with 60 Vbeta primers and 13 Jbeta primers. The method was immunoSEQ multiplex PCR; TCRdb's version includes in-frame clones alone and lacks a portion of them. Of 60,000 to 75,000 clones in the sample, around four fifths were seen once. The clonotype comes from a woman younger than 45 in good health and CMV-seropositive. Sequenced: PBMCs. J is TRBJ2-2 and V is TRBV18, with 12 nucleotides matching TRBD2. CDR3 DNA sequence: TGTGCCAGCTCGCGCGGACTAGCGGGAAACACCGGGGAGCTGTTTTTT. Its protein is CASSRGLAGNTGELFF.